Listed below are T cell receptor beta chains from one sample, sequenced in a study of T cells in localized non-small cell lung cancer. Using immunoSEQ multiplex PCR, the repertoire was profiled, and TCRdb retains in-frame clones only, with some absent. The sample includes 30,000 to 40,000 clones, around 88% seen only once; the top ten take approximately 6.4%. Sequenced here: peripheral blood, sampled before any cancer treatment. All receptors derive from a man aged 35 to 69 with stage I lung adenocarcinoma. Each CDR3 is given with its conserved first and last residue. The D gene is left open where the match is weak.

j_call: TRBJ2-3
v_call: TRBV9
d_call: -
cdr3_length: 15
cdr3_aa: CASSTRGLVGDTQYF

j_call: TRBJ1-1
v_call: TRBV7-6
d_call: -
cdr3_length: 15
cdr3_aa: CASSLEVGGATEAFF

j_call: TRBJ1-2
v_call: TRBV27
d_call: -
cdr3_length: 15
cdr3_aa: CASSLYPGSPRGYTF

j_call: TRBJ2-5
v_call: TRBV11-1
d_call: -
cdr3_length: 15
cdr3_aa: CASSQTGTQEETQYF

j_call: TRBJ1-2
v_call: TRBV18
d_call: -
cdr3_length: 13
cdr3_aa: CASSPGGGYGYTF

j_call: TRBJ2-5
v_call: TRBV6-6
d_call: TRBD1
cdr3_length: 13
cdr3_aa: CASRRDSWETQYF

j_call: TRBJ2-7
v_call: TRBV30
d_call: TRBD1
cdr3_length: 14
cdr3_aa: CAWSVDRGRGEQYF

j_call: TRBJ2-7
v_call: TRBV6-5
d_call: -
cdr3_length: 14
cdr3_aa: CASTEYPGRYEQYF

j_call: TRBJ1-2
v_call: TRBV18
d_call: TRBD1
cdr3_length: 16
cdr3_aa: CASSTNTRQGIGGYTF

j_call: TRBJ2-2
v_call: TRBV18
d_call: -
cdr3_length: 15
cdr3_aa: CASSPVGMNTGELFF

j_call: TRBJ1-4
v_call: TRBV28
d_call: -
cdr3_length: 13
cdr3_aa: CASSLGRIEKLFF

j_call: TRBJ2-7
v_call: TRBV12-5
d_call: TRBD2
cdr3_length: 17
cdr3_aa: CASGLEVLAGGPGEQYF

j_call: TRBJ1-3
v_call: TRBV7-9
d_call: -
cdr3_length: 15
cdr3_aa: CASSLAGTAQNTIYF

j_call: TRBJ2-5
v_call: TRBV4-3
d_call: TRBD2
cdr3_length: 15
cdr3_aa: CASSRGTSGTQTQYF